The clone carrying this T cell receptor beta chain was picked up many times. TCRdb recomputed calls from the PCR reads with MiXCR, one row per CDR3 protein. The sample holds 30,000 to 40,000 distinct CDR3 sequences, over 15% seen once. This entry comes from a study of molecular identifiers for immune sequencing clone quantification. The TCR was taken from a human donor in good health. Some libraries in this study had Jurkat cell RNA spiked in. The sequencing input was naive CD8+ T cells from blood, with Jurkat cell RNA spiked in. The subset is: FACS-sorted CD8+CD4-CCR7+CD45RA+ naive T cells.

The CDR3, as DNA: TGTGCCAGCAGTACTAATAGCGGGAGGTCGTACGAGCAGTACTTC. Translating gives CASSTNSGRSYEQYF. The chain links TRBV6-2 or TRBV6-3 to TRBJ2-7; 10 nucleotides match TRBD2. V dropped 5 bases and J dropped 4; count of bases not matched to a gene: 8. From germline, CDR1 is MNHEY and CDR2 SVGEGT. CDR3 length: 15 amino acids.